These 27 T cell receptor beta chains originate from one sample sequenced in a study of cytomegalovirus exposure and HLA in healthy donors. The PCR ran on 60 Vbeta and 13 Jbeta primers. Sequencing was performed with immunoSEQ multiplex PCR; in TCRdb, only in-frame clones are kept and a portion is missing. Its listing shows approximately 200,000 clones. The source material was PBMCs. These receptors were collected from a boy younger than 18 in good health and CMV-seronegative.

CDR3 sequence reads: CASSSGTPGAQYF. The CDR3 bases are TGTGCCAGCAGCTCCGGGACTCCTGGGGCCCAGTACTTC. This chain links TRBV9 with TRBJ2-5, with D tentatively TRBD2 (6 bases). Germline assignment: CDR1 SGDLS and CDR2 YYNGEE. With 4 bases removed from V and 9 bases from J, the gap between germline ends came to 16 bases. There are 13 residues in the CDR3.

J is TRBJ1-6 and V is TRBV11-2, with D unresolved. Germline loops: CDR1 SGHAT, CDR2 FQNNGV. There are 15 residues in the CDR3. Trimming cost V 7 bases and J 3 bases, with 13 bases left between them. This CDR3 reads CASKEEFDYNSPLHF. As DNA, the CDR3 is TGTGCCAGCAAGGAGGAGTTTGACTATAATTCACCCCTCCACTTT. The full variable domain, its missing parts supplied by reference TRBV11-2 and TRBJ1-6, is EAGVAQSPRYKIIEKRQSVAFWCNPISGHATLYWYQQILGQGPKLLIQFQNNGVVDDSQLPKDRFSAERLKGVDSTLKIQPAKLEDSAVYLCASKEEFDYNSPLHFGNGTRLTVT.

The chain combines TRBV19 with TRBJ2-3; D possibly corresponds to TRBD2 (5 bases). V shed 6 bases and J shed 3 bases, with 13 bases lying between them. The CDR3 length is 14 residues. Germline V lookup: CDR1 LNHDA, CDR2 SQIVND (reference sequence). CDR3 bases: TGTGCCAGTAGAAATACTGGAGGTACAGATACGCAGTATTTT. Translation gives CASRNTGGTDTQYF.

The CDR3 is CASSRQGPNEKLFF. The CDR3 DNA reads TGTGCCAGCAGTAGACAGGGGCCTAATGAAAAACTGTTTTTT. V and J are TRBV28 and TRBJ1-4; 8 bases map to TRBD1. Germline V gene lookup returns CDR1 MDHEN and CDR2 SYDVKM. This CDR3 is 14 amino acids long. J gave up 3 bases and V 5 bases, and 2 bases lay outside the gene matches.

The V call is TRBV5-6, the J call TRBJ2-3, with 10 bases aligning to TRBD2. The CDR3 sequence is 15 residues long. The trim removed 2 bases at V and 6 bases at J, leaving 6 bases unmatched. The germline gives CDR1 SGHDT, CDR2 YYEEEE. CDR3: CASSLALAGTDTQYF. As DNA, the CDR3 is TGTGCCAGCAGCTTAGCACTAGCGGGGACCGATACGCAGTATTTT.

This chain uses TRBV12-5 with TRBJ1-2, with 7 bases that match TRBD1. CDR3 length: 13 residues. V lost 7 bases, J lost 7 bases, and 9 bases stayed unmatched. The germline V gene has CDR1 LGHNT and CDR2 FRNRAP. CDR3 sequence reads: CASATAGGLGYTF. The CDR3 nucleotides are TGTGCTAGTGCCACGGCAGGGGGTCTTGGCTACACCTTC.

The V gene is TRBV2, the J gene TRBJ2-7; the D gene is possibly TRBD1 (5 bases). CDR3 length: 12 residues. Between the trimmed V and J ends, which lost 5 bases and 2 bases, there was a span of 7 bases. CDR1 is SNHLY, CDR2 FYNNEI, per germline. CDR3 sequence reads: CASSRQPYEQYF. CDR3 nucleotide sequence: TGTGCCAGCAGTCGACAGCCCTACGAGCAGTACTTC.

As for this clone: The junction departs from germline at one end; a sequencing error may be responsible. The chain couples TRBV13 to TRBJ2-1; the match to TRBD1 covers 12 bases. This CDR3 region has 16 residues. Germline-derived CDR1 and CDR2 are PRHDT and FYEKMQ (reference sequence). CDR3 residues: CASSVGTGGAYNEQFF. The CDR3 DNA reads as TGTGCCAGCAGCGTAGGGACAGGGGGCGCCTACAATGAGCAGTTCTTC.

The rearrangement joins TRBV30 to TRBJ1-6; D unresolved. V was shortened by 1 base and J by 6 bases, with 10 bases between the two germline ends. The CDR3 contains 14 residues. Germline CDR1 reads GTSNPN; CDR2 reads SVGIG (reference sequence). The CDR3 sequence: CAWSDMVVNSPLHF. DNA of the CDR3: TGTGCCTGGAGTGACATGGTCGTTAATTCACCCCTCCACTTT.

DNA of the CDR3: TGTGCCAGCAGACAGGAGATAAACACTGAAGCTTTCTTT. This encodes CASRQEINTEAFF. This chain connects TRBV6-1 to TRBJ1-1; possibly TRBD1 for D (5 bases). This CDR3 has 13 residues. Germline V gives CDR1 MNHNS, CDR2 SASEGT. Trimming took 6 bases from V and 2 from J, leaving 10 bases between them.

The chain employs TRBV10-3 and TRBJ2-7; 10 bases line up with TRBD1. Germline V gives CDR1 ENHRY, CDR2 SYGVKD. The CDR3 has 14 residues. The V and J ends lost 4 bases and 6 bases, in that order; junction bases with no gene match: 6. The DNA for the CDR3 is TGTGCCATCAGTGGTAGGGACAGGGGACTCGAGCAGTACTTC. Translated, it gives CAISGRDRGLEQYF.

This chain connects TRBV6-5 to TRBJ2-7, with 9 nucleotides matching TRBD2. The germline V gene has CDR1 MNHEY and CDR2 SVGAGI. The CDR3 consists of 12 residues. V lost 8 bases to trimming and J lost 3 bases; unmatched junction nucleotides: 2. The CDR3 coding sequence is TGTGCCAGCGGACTAGCGATCTACGAGCAGTACTTC. It is translated as CASGLAIYEQYF.

The J gene is TRBJ2-1, the V gene TRBV7-6; TRBD1 matches 8 bases. V trimming: 4 bases; J trimming: 0 bases; junction bases outside the gene matches: 5. CDR3 length equals 16 residues. Per the germline V gene, CDR1 is SGHVS and CDR2 is FNYEAQ. CDR3 loop: CASSSSDRGSYNEQFF. In DNA form, the CDR3 reads TGTGCCAGCAGCTCATCTGACAGGGGCTCCTACAATGAGCAGTTCTTC.

The chain carries TRBV9 and TRBJ1-2, with 10 bases lining up with TRBD1. Germline V CDR1 and CDR2: SGDLS, YYNGEE. This CDR3 has 15 amino acids. V shed 0 bases, J shed 5 bases, and the junction held 4 bases outside the gene matches. This CDR3 is CASSVAGTGDYGYTF. In DNA form, the CDR3 reads TGTGCCAGCAGCGTAGCCGGGACAGGGGATTATGGCTACACCTTC.

The gene calls are TRBV6-1 and TRBJ2-5; the D is unclear. The CDR3 consists of 13 residues. The germline V and J ends were trimmed by 3 bases and 4 bases, with 9 bases remaining between them. CDR1 and CDR2 (germline): MNHNS, SASEGT. The CDR3: CASSDARRETQYF. The CDR3 region has the DNA TGTGCCAGCAGTGACGCTAGGAGAGAGACCCAGTACTTC.

The chain is built from TRBV4-1 and TRBJ2-1; 12 nucleotides line up with TRBD2. V was pared by 2 bases and J by 2 bases, with 4 bases of the junction left unmatched. The CDR3 spans 17 residues. CDR1 is MGHRA, CDR2 YSYEKL, per germline. The CDR3 protein is CASSQTLAGGAYNEQFF. CDR3 DNA sequence: TGCGCCAGCAGCCAAACTCTAGCGGGGGGGGCCTACAATGAGCAGTTCTTC.

This CDR3 reads CASSRDTQRAFF. In DNA, the CDR3 is TGTGCCAGCAGCCGGGACACACAAAGAGCTTTCTTT. The rearrangement joins TRBV5-4 to TRBJ1-1; possibly TRBD1 for D (6 bases). Trimming pared 4 bases from V and 10 bases from J, leaving 14 bases between. From germline, CDR1 is SGHNT and CDR2 YYREEE (reference sequence). This CDR3 is built from 12 residues.

CDR3 loop: CASSYSRVGNTIYF. The CDR3 DNA follows: TGTGCCAGCAGTTACTCCAGGGTTGGAAACACCATATATTTT. The J gene is TRBJ1-3, the V gene TRBV6-5; maybe TRBD1 (5 bases). V lost 0 bases, J lost 3 bases, and 6 bases lay in between. CDR1 MNHEY and CDR2 SVGAGI come from the germline V gene. This CDR3 region has 14 residues.

Note on this clone: In the same sample, other DNA sequences code for this CDR3. This sequence joins TRBV7-2 and TRBJ2-7; D ambiguous. CDR3 size: 14 residues. Germline V CDR1 and CDR2: SGHTA, FQGNSA. Trimming removed 1 base at V and 2 bases at J, with 9 bases between. CDR3 amino acids: CASSLGGIPYEQYF. The CDR3 nucleotides read TGTGCCAGCAGCTTAGGAGGTATCCCCTACGAGCAGTACTTC.

The CDR3 protein is CATQRDRGETQYF. CDR3 coding DNA: TGTGCCACCCAAAGGGACAGGGGAGAGACCCAGTACTTC. This sequence joins TRBV7-2 and TRBJ2-5, with 10 bases lining up with TRBD1. Per the germline V gene, CDR1 is SGHTA and CDR2 is FQGNSA. With 10 bases clipped from V and 4 bases from J, the junction kept 6 bases outside the gene matches. This CDR3 is built from 13 residues.

The CDR3 region has the DNA TGTGCCAGCAGTACATGGGAGCAAGAGACCCAGTACTTC. Protein sequence: CASSTWEQETQYF. The chain recombines TRBV27 with TRBJ2-5; D may be TRBD2 (5 bases). The CDR3 extends over 13 amino acids. The V gene lost 5 bases and the J gene lost 2 bases, with 9 bases spanning the gap. The germline V gene has CDR1 MNHEY and CDR2 SMNVEV (reference sequence).

The rearrangement uses TRBV7-2 and TRBJ1-1, with D possibly being TRBD1 (5 bases). This CDR3 comprises 14 residues. The germline V gene has CDR1 SGHTA and CDR2 FQGNSA. V shed 4 bases and J shed 3 bases, with 12 bases lying between them. CDR3 DNA: TGTGCCAGCAGCTCGGGACGGGAGTACACTGAAGCTTTCTTT. This translates into CASSSGREYTEAFF.

The chain has TRBV5-8 and TRBJ1-6, with 8 bases lining up with TRBD1. CDR3 length: 15 residues. CDR1 is SGHTS and CDR2 is YDEGEE in the germline V gene. V lost 0 bases to trimming and J lost 7 bases; unmatched junction nucleotides: 3. The CDR3 loop reads CASSLAGTGNSPLHF. The CDR3 coding sequence is TGTGCCAGCAGCTTGGCTGGGACAGGCAATTCACCCCTCCACTTT.

CDR3 bases: TGTGCCAGTAGTCAAGGGGGAAGCCCCAAATATGGCTACACCTTC. Its translation: CASSQGGSPKYGYTF. The chain couples TRBV19 to TRBJ1-2; D perhaps matches TRBD1 (6 bases). CDR3 length: 15 amino acids. Germline V lookup: CDR1 LNHDA, CDR2 SQIVND (reference sequence). V was trimmed by 5 bases and J by 5 bases, leaving 18 bases between them. Variable domain in full (rest from reference TRBV19 and TRBJ1-2): DGGITQSPKYLFRKEGQNVTLSCEQNLNHDAMYWYRQDPGQGLRLIYYSQIVNDFQKGDIAEGYSVSREKKESFPLTVTSAQKNPTAFYLCASSQGGSPKYGYTFGSGTRLTVV.

This chain connects TRBV27 to TRBJ1-1, with 7 positions matching TRBD1. Germline V lookup: CDR1 MNHEY, CDR2 SMNVEV (reference sequence). Losses at the gene ends were 7 bases for V and 11 bases for J; bases not matched to a gene: 10. The CDR3 is 12 amino acids. CDR3 amino acids: CASTSSGQSAFF. The DNA for the CDR3 is TGTGCCAGCACCTCCTCGGGACAGTCGGCTTTCTTT.

The chain combines TRBV28 with TRBJ1-1; tentatively, D is TRBD1 (6 bases). Germline CDR1 MDHEN, CDR2 SYDVKM. V lost 0 bases and J 3 bases, leaving 11 bases between the germline ends. CDR3 size: 15 residues. The DNA of the CDR3 is TGTGCCAGCAGTTTATGGCTGGGGGCGTACACTGAAGCTTTCTTT. Translating gives CASSLWLGAYTEAFF.

V gene TRBV28 combines with J gene TRBJ2-7; D perhaps matches TRBD2 (6 bases). Germline V gene data show CDR1 as MDHEN and CDR2 as SYDVKM. This CDR3 spans 13 amino acids. V was cut by 7 bases and J by 0 bases, with 10 bases left in between. As DNA, the CDR3 is TGTGCCAGCACGTGGGGAGGCTCCTACGAGCAGTACTTC. The encoded protein is CASTWGGSYEQYF.